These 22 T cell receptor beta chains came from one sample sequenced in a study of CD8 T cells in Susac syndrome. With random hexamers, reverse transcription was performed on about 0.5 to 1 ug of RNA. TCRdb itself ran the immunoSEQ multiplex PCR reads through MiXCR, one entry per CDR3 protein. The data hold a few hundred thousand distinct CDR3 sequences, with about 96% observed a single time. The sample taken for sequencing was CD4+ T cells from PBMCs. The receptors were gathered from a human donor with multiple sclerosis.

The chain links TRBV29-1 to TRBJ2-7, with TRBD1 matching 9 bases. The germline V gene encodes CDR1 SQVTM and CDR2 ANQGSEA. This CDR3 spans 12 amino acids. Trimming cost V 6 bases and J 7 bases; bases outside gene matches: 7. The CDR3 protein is CSVSQGAREQYF. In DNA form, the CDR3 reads TGCAGCGTCTCACAGGGGGCGAGGGAGCAGTACTTC.

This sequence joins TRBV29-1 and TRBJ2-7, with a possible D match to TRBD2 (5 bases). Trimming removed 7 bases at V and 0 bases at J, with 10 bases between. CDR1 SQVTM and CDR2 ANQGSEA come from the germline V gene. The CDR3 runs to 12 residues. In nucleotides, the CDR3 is TGCAGCGGCGGGCCGGGCTCCTACGAGCAGTACTTC. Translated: CSGGPGSYEQYF.

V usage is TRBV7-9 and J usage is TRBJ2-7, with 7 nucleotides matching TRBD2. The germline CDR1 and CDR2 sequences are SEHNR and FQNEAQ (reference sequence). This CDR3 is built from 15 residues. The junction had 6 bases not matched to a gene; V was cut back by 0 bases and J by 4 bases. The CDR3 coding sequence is TGTGCCAGCAGCTTAGCGCGGGGGATGGGGTACGAGCAGTACTTC. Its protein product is CASSLARGMGYEQYF. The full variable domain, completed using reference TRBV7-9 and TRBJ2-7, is DTGVSQNPRHKITKRGQNVTFRCDPISEHNRLYWYRQTLGQGPEFLTYFQNEAQLEKSRLLSDRFSAERPKGSFSTLEIQRTEQGDSAMYLCASSLARGMGYEQYFGPGTRLTVT.

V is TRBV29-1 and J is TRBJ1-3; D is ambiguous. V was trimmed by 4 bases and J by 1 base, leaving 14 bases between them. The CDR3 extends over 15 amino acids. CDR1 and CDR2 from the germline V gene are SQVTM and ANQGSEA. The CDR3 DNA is TGCAGCGTTGTTGGAGGGAACCCATCTGGAAACACCATATATTTT. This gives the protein CSVVGGNPSGNTIYF.

The CDR3 reads CSASPGETQYF. In DNA, the CDR3 is TGCAGTGCTAGTCCAGGAGAGACCCAGTACTTC. The J gene is TRBJ2-5, the V gene TRBV20-1; no reliable D call. The germline gives CDR1 DFQATT, CDR2 SNEGSKA (reference sequence). Deletions cut 3 bases from V and 4 bases from J, with 6 bases between. The CDR3 runs 11 residues.

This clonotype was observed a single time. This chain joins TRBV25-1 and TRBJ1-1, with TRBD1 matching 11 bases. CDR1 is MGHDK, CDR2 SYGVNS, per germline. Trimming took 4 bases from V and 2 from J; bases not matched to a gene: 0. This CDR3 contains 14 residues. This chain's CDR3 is CASSGTGGNTEAFF. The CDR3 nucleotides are TGTGCCAGCAGTGGGACAGGGGGCAACACTGAAGCTTTCTTT.

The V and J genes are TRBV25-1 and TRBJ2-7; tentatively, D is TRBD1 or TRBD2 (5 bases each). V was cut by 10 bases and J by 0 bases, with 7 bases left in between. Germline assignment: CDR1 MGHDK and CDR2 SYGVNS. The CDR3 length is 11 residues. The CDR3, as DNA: TGTGCCACAGGGAGCTCCTACGAGCAGTACTTC. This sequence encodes CATGSSYEQYF.

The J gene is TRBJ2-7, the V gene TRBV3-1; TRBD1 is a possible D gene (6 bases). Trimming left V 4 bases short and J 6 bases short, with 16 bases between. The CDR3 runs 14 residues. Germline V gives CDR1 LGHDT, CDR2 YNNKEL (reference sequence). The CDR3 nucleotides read TGTGCCAGCAGCCTCGGGACAATCGTCATCGAGCAGTACTTC. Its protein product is CASSLGTIVIEQYF.

CDR3 residues: CSVEWGQGSTEAFF. CDR3 DNA: TGCAGCGTTGAATGGGGACAGGGGAGCACTGAAGCTTTCTTT. The chain combines TRBV29-1 with TRBJ1-1; 10 bases are shared with TRBD1. The CDR3 totals 14 residues. V was clipped by 2 bases and J by 4 bases; unmatched bases: 4. Germline V gene data show CDR1 as SQVTM and CDR2 as ANQGSEA.

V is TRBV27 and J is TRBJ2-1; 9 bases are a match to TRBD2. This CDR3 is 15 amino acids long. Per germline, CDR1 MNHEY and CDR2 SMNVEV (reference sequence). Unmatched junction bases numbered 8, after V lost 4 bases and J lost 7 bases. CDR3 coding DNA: TGTGCCAGCAGTTCCTTAGCGGGAGTCAATAATGAGCAGTTCTTC. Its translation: CASSSLAGVNNEQFF.

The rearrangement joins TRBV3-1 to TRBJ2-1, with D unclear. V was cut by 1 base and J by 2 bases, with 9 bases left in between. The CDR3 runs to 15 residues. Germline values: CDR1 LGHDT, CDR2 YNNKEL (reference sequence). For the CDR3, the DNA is TGTGCCAGCAGCCAAGTAACGCAGACCTACAATGAGCAGTTCTTC. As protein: CASSQVTQTYNEQFF.

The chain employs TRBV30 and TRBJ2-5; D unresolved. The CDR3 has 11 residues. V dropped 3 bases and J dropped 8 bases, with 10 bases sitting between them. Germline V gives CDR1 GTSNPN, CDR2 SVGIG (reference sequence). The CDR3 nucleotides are TGTGCCTGGAGCACACAGCGAACCCAGTACTTC. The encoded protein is CAWSTQRTQYF.

For the CDR3, the DNA is TGTGCCAGCAGCCCGGACAGGGTCCGCGAGCAGTACTTC. Its protein is CASSPDRVREQYF. The chain couples TRBV12-3 or TRBV12-4 to TRBJ2-7, with 8 nucleotides matching TRBD1. The CDR3 has 13 residues. The V segment lost 6 bases and the J segment 6 bases; nucleotides outside the gene matches: 7.

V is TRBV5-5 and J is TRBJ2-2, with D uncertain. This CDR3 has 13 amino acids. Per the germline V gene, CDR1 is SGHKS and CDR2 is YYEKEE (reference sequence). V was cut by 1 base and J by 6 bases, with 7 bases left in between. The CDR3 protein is CASSLKGPGELFF. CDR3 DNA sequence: TGTGCCAGCAGCTTGAAAGGGCCCGGGGAGCTGTTTTTT.

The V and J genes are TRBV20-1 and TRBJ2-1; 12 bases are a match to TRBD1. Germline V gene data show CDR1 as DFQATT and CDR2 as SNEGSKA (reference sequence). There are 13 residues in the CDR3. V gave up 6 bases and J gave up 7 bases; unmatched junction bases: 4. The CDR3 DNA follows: TGCAGTGCCCTGGGACAGGGGGCAAATGAGCAGTTCTTC. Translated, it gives CSALGQGANEQFF.

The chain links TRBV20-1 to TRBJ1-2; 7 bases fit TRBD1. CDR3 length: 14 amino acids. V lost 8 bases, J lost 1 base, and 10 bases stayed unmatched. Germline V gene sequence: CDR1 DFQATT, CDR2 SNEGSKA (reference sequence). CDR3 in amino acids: CSTAGTDFNYGYTF. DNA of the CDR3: TGCAGTACTGCCGGGACAGACTTTAACTATGGCTACACCTTC.

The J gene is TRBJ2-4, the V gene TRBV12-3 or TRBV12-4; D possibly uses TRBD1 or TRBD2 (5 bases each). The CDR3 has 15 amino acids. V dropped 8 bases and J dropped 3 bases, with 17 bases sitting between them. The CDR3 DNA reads TGTGCCAGCGGAAGGGGTACGAGGGGCAAAAACATTCAGTACTTC. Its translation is CASGRGTRGKNIQYF.

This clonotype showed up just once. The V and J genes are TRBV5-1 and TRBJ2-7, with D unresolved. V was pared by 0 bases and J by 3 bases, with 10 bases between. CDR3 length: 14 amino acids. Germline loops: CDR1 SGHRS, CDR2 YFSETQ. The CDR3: CASSLGLVGYEQYF. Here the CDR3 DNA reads TGCGCCAGCAGCTTGGGATTAGTGGGCTACGAGCAGTACTTC.

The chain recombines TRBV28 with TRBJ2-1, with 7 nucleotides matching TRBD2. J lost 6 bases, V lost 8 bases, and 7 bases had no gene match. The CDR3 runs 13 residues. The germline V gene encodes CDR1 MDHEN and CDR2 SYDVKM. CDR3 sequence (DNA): TGTGCCAGCCAAGCGGGGCGACGCAATGAGCAGTTCTTC. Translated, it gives CASQAGRRNEQFF. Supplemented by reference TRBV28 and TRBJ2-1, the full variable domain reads DVKVTQSSRYLVKRTGEKVFLECVQDMDHENMFWYRQDPGLGLRLIYFSYDVKMKEKGDIPEGYSVSREKKERFSLILESASTNQTSMYLCASQAGRRNEQFFGPGTRLTVL.

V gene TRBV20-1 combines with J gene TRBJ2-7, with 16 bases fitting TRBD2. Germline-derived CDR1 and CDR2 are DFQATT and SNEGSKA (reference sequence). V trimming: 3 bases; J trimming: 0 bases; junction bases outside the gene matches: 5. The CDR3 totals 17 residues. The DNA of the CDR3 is TGCAGTGCTAGGGGACTAGCGGGGGGGCCCCTCTCCTACGAGCAGTACTTC. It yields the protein CSARGLAGGPLSYEQYF.

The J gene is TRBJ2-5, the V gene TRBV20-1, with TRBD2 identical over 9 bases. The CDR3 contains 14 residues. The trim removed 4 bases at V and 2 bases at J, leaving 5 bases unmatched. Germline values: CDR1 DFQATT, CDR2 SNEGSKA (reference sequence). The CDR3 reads CSATRLAAQETQYF. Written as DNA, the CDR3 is TGCAGTGCTACCAGACTAGCGGCACAAGAGACCCAGTACTTC.

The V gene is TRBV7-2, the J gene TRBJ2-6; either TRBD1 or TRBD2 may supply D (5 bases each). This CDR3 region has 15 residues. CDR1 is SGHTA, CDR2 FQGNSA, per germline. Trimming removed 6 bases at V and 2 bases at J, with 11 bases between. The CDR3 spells CASSAEGPGANVLTF. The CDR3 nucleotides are TGTGCCAGCAGTGCCGAGGGGCCTGGGGCCAACGTCCTGACTTTC.